This TCR beta chain comes out of a study of breast tumors, draining lymph nodes, adjacent tissues. Study results and caveats: Tumors had less TCR diversity than lymph nodes, more than nontumor tissue. The lymph node origin of tumor T cells was framed as consistent with a hypothesis, not demonstrated.

V was cut by 5 bases and J by 4 bases, with 20 bases left in between. CDR3 length: 16 residues. Per germline, CDR1 MDHEN and CDR2 SYDVKM. TCRdb ran MiXCR on the multiplex PCR reads and lists one entry per CDR3 protein. The sample contains about 110,000 distinct CDR3 sequences, under 40% of which appear only once. The table lists this clonotype with many counts. Its antigen is currently unknown. Axillary draining lymph nodes of breast cancer patients supplied the node samples. V is TRBV28 and J is TRBJ1-2, with D unresolved. Sequencing used axillary lymph node tissue. The origin of this receptor is a female donor with breast cancer. Some clones in this sample may be carry-over from other donors' samples. The CDR3 reads CASSPIQVRTAYGYTF. CDR3 coding DNA: TGTGCCAGCAGTCCCATCCAGGTTCGTACTGCCTATGGCTACACCTTC.